The present TCR beta chain was sequenced within a study of shared T cell receptors in the human thymus. The germline gives CDR1 GTSNPN, CDR2 SVGIG (reference sequence). Trimming took 3 bases from V and 7 from J, leaving 18 bases between them. CDR3 length equals 14 residues. The method was immunoSEQ multiplex PCR; TCRdb's version includes in-frame clones alone and lacks a portion of them. Of some 660,000 clones listed, 87% were seen once; the top ten hold roughly 0.0086%. The same specimen was also included in a second study, on human thymus T cells. As reported in that work: Donor material was obtained from healthy Finnish infants undergoing corrective surgery for congenital heart defects. Resections from corrective heart surgery provided thymus tissue. Across thymic and blood repertoires, the usage of V and J genes appeared to be biased. The related literature has documented a marked overlap of thymic repertoires among unrelated individuals.

Sequenced input: thymocytes. The gene calls are TRBV30 and TRBJ1-2, with D possibly being TRBD1 (6 bases). The TCR was taken from a boy under two years old with a congenital heart defect. In nucleotides, the CDR3 is TGTGCCTGGAGAAGGACAGACTTAATGGGTGGCTACACCTTC. Translation gives CAWRRTDLMGGYTF.